This T cell receptor (beta chain) was sequenced for a study of blood T cell repertoires in COVID-19. Germline CDR1 LGHNA, CDR2 YNFKEQ. This CDR3 is 13 amino acids long. V shed 4 bases and J shed 3 bases, with 9 bases lying between them. Clones were sequenced by immunoSEQ multiplex PCR, and TCRdb holds only the in-frame ones, with some missing. The sample contains roughly 150,000 clones, roughly 85% of which appear only once. Clinical history as reported by participants underpinned cohort assignment. The chain has TRBV4-2 and TRBJ2-5; TRBD2 might be the D (6 bases). Sequencing used PBMCs or T cells enriched from blood (not recorded which). The TCR sequence derives from a woman in her 70s in a cohort exposed to, infected with or recovered from COVID-19 (not recorded which). CDR3 nucleotides: TGTGCCAGCAGCCGGGGGGTAGAAGAGACCCAGTACTTC. Its translation: CASSRGVEETQYF.